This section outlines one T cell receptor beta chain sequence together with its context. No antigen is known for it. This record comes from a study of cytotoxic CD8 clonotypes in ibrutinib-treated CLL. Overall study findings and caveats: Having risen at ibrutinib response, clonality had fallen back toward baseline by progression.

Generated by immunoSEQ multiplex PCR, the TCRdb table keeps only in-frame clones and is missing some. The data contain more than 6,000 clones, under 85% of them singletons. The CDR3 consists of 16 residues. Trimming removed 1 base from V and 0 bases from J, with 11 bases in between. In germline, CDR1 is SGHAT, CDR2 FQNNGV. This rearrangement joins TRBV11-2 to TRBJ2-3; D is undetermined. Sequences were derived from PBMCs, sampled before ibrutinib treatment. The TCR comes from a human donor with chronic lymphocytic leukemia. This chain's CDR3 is CASSLGRSYSTDTQYF. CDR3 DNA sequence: TGTGCCAGCAGCTTAGGACGGAGTTATAGCACAGATACGCAGTATTTT. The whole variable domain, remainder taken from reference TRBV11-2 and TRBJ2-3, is EAGVAQSPRYKIIEKRQSVAFWCNPISGHATLYWYQQILGQGPKLLIQFQNNGVVDDSQLPKDRFSAERLKGVDSTLKIQPAKLEDSAVYLCASSLGRSYSTDTQYFGPGTRLTVL.